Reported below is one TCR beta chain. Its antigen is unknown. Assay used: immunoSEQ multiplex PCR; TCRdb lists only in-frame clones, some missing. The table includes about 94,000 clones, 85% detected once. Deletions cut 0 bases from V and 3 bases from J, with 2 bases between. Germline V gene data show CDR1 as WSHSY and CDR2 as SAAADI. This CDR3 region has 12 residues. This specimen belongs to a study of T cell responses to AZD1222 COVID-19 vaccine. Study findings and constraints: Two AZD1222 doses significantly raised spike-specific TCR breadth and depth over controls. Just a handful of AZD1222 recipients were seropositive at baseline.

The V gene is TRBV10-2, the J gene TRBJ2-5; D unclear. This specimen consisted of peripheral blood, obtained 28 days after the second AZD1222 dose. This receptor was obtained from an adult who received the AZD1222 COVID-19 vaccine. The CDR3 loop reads CASSESKETQYF. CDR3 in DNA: TGCGCCAGCAGTGAGTCGAAAGAGACCCAGTACTTC.